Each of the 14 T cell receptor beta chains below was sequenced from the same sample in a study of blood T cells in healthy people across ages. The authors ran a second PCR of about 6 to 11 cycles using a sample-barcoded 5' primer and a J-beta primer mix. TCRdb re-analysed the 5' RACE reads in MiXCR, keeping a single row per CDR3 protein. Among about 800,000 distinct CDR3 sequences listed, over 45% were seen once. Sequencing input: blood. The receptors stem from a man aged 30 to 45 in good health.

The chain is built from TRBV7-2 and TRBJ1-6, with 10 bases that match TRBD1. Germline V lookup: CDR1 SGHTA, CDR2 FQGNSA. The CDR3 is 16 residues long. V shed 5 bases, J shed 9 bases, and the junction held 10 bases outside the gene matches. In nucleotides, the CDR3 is TGTGCCAGCAGCAGACCGGGACAGGGGAGGGGTTCACCCCTCCACTTT. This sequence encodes CASSRPGQGRGSPLHF.

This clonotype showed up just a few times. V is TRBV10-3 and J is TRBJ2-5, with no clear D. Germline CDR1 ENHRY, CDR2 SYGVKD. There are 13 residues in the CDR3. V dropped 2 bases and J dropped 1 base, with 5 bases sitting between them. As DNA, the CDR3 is TGTGCCATCAGTGAGAAGGCCCAAGAGACCCAGTACTTC. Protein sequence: CAISEKAQETQYF.

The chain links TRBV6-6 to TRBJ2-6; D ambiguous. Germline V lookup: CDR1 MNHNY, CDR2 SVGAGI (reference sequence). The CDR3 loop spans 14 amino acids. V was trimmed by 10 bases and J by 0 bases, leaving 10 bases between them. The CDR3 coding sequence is TGTGCCATACCTAGGCACTCTGGGGCCAACGTCCTGACTTTC. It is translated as CAIPRHSGANVLTF.

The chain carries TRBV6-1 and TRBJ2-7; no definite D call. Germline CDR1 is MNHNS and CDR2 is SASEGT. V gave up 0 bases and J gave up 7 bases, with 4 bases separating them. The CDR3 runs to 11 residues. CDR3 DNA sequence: TGTGCCAGCAGTGAAGCGGGAGAGCAGTACTTC. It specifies CASSEAGEQYF.

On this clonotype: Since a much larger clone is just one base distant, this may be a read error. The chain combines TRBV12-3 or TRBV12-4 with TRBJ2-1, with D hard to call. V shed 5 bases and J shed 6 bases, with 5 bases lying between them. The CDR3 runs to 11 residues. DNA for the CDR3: TGTGCCAGCAGTGCGACCAATGAGCAGTTCTTC. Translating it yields CASSATNEQFF.

The CDR3 region is CASSGTTALGTEAFF. CDR3 sequence (DNA): TGTGCCAGCAGCGGGACGACAGCACTCGGGACTGAAGCTTTCTTT. The chain uses TRBV7-9 and TRBJ1-1; a possible D gene is TRBD1 (5 bases). V lost 5 bases and J 5 bases, leaving 18 bases between the germline ends. The CDR3 has 15 amino acids. CDR1 and CDR2 (germline): SEHNR, FQNEAQ (reference sequence). The full variable domain, in which reference TRBV7-9 and TRBJ1-1 provide the parts outside the CDR3, is DTGVSQNPRHKITKRGQNVTFRCDPISEHNRLYWYRQTLGQGPEFLTYFQNEAQLEKSRLLSDRFSAERPKGSFSTLEIQRTEQGDSAMYLCASSGTTALGTEAFFGQGTRLTVV.

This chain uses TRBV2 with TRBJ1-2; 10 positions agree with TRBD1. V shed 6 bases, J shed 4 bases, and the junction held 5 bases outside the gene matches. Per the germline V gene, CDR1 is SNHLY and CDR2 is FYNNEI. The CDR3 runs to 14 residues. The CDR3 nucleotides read TGTGCCAGCAGGACAGACAGGGGGCCCTATGGCTACACCTTC. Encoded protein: CASRTDRGPYGYTF.

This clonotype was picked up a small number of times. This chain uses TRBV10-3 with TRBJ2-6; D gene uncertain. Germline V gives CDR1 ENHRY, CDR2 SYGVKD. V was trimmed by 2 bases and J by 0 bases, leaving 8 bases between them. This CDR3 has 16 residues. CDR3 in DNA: TGTGCCATCAGTGAGCGGCAGAACTCTGGGGCCAACGTCCTGACTTTC. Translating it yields CAISERQNSGANVLTF.

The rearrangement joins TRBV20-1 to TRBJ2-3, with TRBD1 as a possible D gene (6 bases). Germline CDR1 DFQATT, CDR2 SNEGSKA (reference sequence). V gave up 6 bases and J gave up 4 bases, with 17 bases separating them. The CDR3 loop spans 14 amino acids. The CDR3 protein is CSAKVGAMADTQYF. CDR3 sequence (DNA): TGCAGTGCCAAGGTGGGGGCGATGGCAGATACGCAGTATTTT.

CDR3 in amino acids: CSARRDRGLYGYTF. In DNA form, the CDR3 reads TGCAGTGCTAGAAGGGACAGGGGGCTTTATGGCTACACCTTC. The chain combines TRBV20-1 with TRBJ1-2; 12 bases agree with TRBD1. The CDR3 has 14 residues. Germline V gene data show CDR1 as DFQATT and CDR2 as SNEGSKA (reference sequence). Trimming cost V 2 bases and J 5 bases; bases outside gene matches: 3.

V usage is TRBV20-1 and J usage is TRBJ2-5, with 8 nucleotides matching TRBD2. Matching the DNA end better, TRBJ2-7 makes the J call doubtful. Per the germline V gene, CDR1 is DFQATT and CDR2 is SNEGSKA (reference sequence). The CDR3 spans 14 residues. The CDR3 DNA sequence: TGCAGTGCTAGGAAAGCGGGAGCTGACTACGAGCAGTACTTC. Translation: CSARKAGADYEQYF.

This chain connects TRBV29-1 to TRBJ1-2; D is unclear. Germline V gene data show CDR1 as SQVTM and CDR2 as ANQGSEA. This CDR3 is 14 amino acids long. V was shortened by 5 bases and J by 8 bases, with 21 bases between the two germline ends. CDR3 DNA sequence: TGCAGCGTTCGCCGGACCTCTCCCCCGGGCGGCTACACCTTC. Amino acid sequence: CSVRRTSPPGGYTF.

The CDR3 sequence: CASSLISVAGEAFF. CDR3 nucleotide sequence: TGTGCCAGCAGCTTAATATCCGTGGCGGGTGAAGCTTTCTTT. V is TRBV7-2 and J is TRBJ1-1; D gene unclear. The CDR3 covers 14 residues. The V end was cut by 2 bases, the J end by 7 bases, with 14 bases between. Germline V gene data show CDR1 as SGHTA and CDR2 as FQGNSA. The whole variable domain, remainder taken from reference TRBV7-2 and TRBJ1-1, is GAGVSQSPSNKVTEKGKDVELRCDPISGHTALYWYRQSLGQGLEFLIYFQGNSAPDKSGLPSDRFSAERTGGSVSTLTIQRTQQEDSAVYLCASSLISVAGEAFFGQGTRLTVV.

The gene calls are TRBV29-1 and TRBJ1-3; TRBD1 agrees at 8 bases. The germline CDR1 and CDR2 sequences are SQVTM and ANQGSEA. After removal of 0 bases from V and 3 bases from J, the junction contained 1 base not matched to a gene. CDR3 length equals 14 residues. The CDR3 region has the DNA TGCAGCGTTGAAGATGACAGGGGTGGAAACACCATATATTTT. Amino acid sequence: CSVEDDRGGNTIYF.